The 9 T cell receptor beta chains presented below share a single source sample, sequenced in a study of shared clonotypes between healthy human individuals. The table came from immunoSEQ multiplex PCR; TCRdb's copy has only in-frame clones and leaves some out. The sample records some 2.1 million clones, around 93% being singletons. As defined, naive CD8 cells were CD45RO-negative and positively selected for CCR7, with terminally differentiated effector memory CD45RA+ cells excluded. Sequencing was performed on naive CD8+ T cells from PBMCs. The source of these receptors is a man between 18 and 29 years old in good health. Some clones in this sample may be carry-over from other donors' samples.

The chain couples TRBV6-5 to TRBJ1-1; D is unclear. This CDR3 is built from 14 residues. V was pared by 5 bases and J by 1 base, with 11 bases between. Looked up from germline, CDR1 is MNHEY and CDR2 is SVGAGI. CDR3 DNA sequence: TGTGCCAGCAGTCGATCGGCCGCGAACACTGAAGCTTTCTTT. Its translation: CASSRSAANTEAFF.

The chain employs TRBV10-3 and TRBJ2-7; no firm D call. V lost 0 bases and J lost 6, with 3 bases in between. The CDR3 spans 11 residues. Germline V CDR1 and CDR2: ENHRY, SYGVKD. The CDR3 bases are TGTGCCATCAGTGAGTCAGTCGAGCAGTACTTC. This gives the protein CAISESVEQYF.

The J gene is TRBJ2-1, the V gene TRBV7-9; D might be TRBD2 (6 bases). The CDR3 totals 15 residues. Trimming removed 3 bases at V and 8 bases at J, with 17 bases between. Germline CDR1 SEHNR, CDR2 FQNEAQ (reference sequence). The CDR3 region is CASSFGLREVDEQFF. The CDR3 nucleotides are TGTGCCAGCAGCTTCGGTTTGAGGGAGGTCGATGAGCAGTTCTTC.

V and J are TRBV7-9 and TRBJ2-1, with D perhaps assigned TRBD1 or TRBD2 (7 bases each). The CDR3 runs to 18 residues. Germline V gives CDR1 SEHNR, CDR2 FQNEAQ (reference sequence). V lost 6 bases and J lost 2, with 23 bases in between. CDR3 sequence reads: CASRPGAGGGDAYNEQFF. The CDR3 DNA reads TGTGCCAGCAGACCTGGGGCAGGGGGAGGGGATGCCTACAATGAGCAGTTCTTC.

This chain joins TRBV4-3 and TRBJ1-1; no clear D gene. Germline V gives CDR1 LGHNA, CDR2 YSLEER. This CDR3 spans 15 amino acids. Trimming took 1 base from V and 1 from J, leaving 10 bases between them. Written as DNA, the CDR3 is TGCGCCAGCAGCCAAGTCCGGGTCAAGAACACTGAAGCTTTCTTT. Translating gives CASSQVRVKNTEAFF.

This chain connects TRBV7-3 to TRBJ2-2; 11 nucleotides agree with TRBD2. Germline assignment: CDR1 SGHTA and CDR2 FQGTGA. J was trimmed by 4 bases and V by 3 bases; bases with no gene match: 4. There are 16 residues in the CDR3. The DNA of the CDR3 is TGTGCCAGCAGCTTTCTAGCGGGAGGTAGCACCGGGGAGCTGTTTTTT. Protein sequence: CASSFLAGGSTGELFF.

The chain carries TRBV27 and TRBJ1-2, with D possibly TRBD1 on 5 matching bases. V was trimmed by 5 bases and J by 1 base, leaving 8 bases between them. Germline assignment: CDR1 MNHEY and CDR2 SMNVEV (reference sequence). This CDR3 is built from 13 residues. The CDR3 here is CASSARDNYGYTF. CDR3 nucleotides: TGTGCCAGCAGTGCCAGGGATAACTATGGCTACACCTTC.

In DNA form, the CDR3 reads TGTGCCAGTAGTTCCCAGGACAGGCTTATGGGAAGCAATCAGCCCCAGCATTTT. Its protein is CASSSQDRLMGSNQPQHF. This chain joins TRBV19 and TRBJ1-5; 7 bases are shared with TRBD1. V shed 5 bases and J 1 base; nucleotides not matched to a gene: 14. This CDR3 is 18 amino acids long. Germline V lookup: CDR1 LNHDA, CDR2 SQIVND (reference sequence).

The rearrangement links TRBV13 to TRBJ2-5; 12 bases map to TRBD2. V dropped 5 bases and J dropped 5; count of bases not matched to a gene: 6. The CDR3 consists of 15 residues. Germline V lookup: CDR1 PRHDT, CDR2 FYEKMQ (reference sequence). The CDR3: CASSLTSGRMETQYF. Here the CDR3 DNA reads TGTGCCAGCAGCCTAACTAGCGGGAGGATGGAGACCCAGTACTTC.